The TCR beta chain described here comes from a study of blood T cell repertoires in COVID-19. Study-level information: T cells, B-cell-depleted T cells, or PBMCs provided the cDNA or gDNA that served as material.

Data came from immunoSEQ multiplex PCR; TCRdb stores just in-frame clones and leaves some out. The repertoire holds around 380,000 clones, with around 84% as singletons. The TCR was taken from a human donor with acute or convalescent COVID-19. The donor label of this sample is uncertain. Material: peripheral blood.

The CDR3, as DNA: TGTGCCAGCAGCCTCAGGGGTGTGGATCAGCCCCAGCATTTT. This sequence encodes CASSLRGVDQPQHF. The chain uses TRBV27 and TRBJ1-5; D possibly corresponds to TRBD1 (6 bases). Deletions cut 6 bases from V and 5 bases from J, with 14 bases between. Germline V gene data show CDR1 as MNHEY and CDR2 as SMNVEV (reference sequence). The CDR3 totals 14 residues.